The 18 T cell receptor beta chains below come from one sample, sequenced in a study of cytomegalovirus exposure and HLA in healthy donors. The study ran its PCR with 60 Vbeta and 13 Jbeta primers. The protocol was immunoSEQ multiplex PCR, while the TCRdb copy is restricted to in-frame clones and leaves out a portion. The top ten hold more than 4% of the sample, which has about 170,000 clones, about 84% seen once. The sequenced sample consisted of PBMCs. These receptor sequences come from a man between 18 and 29 years old in good health and CMV-seronegative.

The rearrangement links TRBV6-1 to TRBJ1-2; a weak D match, TRBD1 (5 bases). Trimming removed 7 bases from V and 1 base from J, with 16 bases in between. Germline CDR1 reads MNHNS; CDR2 reads SASEGT. The CDR3 totals 15 residues. The CDR3 loop is CASTLDSPHNYGYTF. CDR3 DNA: TGTGCCAGCACCTTAGACAGTCCGCATAACTATGGCTACACCTTC.

This sequence joins TRBV7-8 and TRBJ1-2, with a tentative D call TRBD1 (6 bases). With 0 bases removed from V and 1 base from J, the gap between germline ends came to 9 bases. There are 15 residues in the CDR3. Germline V gene sequence: CDR1 SGHVS, CDR2 FQNEAQ. Here the CDR3 DNA reads TGTGCCAGCAGCTTAGCGGAACAGGGTAACTATGGCTACACCTTC. This codes for CASSLAEQGNYGYTF.

The chain combines TRBV15 with TRBJ2-7, with D uncertain. Germline values: CDR1 LNHNV, CDR2 YYDKDF (reference sequence). The V and J ends lost 5 bases and 2 bases respectively, with 13 bases between them. This CDR3 region has 14 residues. The CDR3 bases are TGTGCCACCAGCCAAGCTCTCCAAGCCTACGAGCAGTACTTC. Translation gives CATSQALQAYEQYF.

The genes are TRBV25-1 and TRBJ1-2, with a weak D call TRBD1 (5 bases). The ends were cut back, 8 bases at V and 9 bases at J, with 16 bases in the middle. CDR3 length: 12 residues. The germline V gene has CDR1 MGHDK and CDR2 SYGVNS. The CDR3 DNA follows: TGTGCCAGCCTTGCGGGGCCGGGGAGCTACACCTTC. It specifies CASLAGPGSYTF.

The chain uses TRBV7-3 and TRBJ2-1; 7 positions agree with TRBD2. The CDR3 has 12 residues. Germline CDR1 reads SGHTA; CDR2 reads FQGTGA. With 5 bases clipped from V and 10 bases from J, the junction kept 5 bases outside the gene matches. The CDR3 loop is CASSNPGGEQFF. The DNA for the CDR3 is TGTGCCAGCAGCAACCCGGGGGGAGAGCAGTTCTTC.

V gene TRBV9 combines with J gene TRBJ2-7; D possibly corresponds to TRBD1 (6 bases). The CDR3 has 14 amino acids. The V gene lost 0 bases and the J gene lost 0 bases, with 7 bases spanning the gap. Germline V lookup: CDR1 SGDLS, CDR2 YYNGEE. The CDR3 reads CASSVGDNSYEQYF. The CDR3 bases are TGTGCCAGCAGCGTAGGGGACAACTCCTACGAGCAGTACTTC.

This chain links TRBV19 with TRBJ1-2; D gene ambiguous. The CDR3 runs to 15 residues. Trimming took off 7 bases at V and 0 bases at J, with 15 bases between the two ends. Germline CDR1 and CDR2: LNHDA and SQIVND (reference sequence). The CDR3 here is CASNPDTSPNYGYTF. DNA of the CDR3: TGTGCCAGTAATCCCGACACTTCCCCTAACTATGGCTACACCTTC.

The rearrangement uses TRBV4-2 and TRBJ2-6; D is unclear. V dropped 2 bases and J dropped 0 bases, with 14 bases sitting between them. In germline, CDR1 is LGHNA, CDR2 YNFKEQ. This CDR3 is built from 18 residues. The CDR3, as DNA: TGTGCCAGCAGCCAATTTATCGGGTTTAGCTCTGGGGCCAACGTCCTGACTTTC. Its translation is CASSQFIGFSSGANVLTF.

In this sample, this clone turned up a few times. The rearrangement links TRBV20-1 to TRBJ2-1; no clear D. This CDR3 is built from 10 residues. V lost 4 bases and J lost 5, with 3 bases in between. Germline values: CDR1 DFQATT, CDR2 SNEGSKA (reference sequence). The CDR3, as DNA: TGCAGTGCTATCGACAATGAGCAGTTCTTC. Translating it yields CSAIDNEQFF.

V gene TRBV19 combines with J gene TRBJ2-1; D is uncertain. CDR1 is LNHDA, CDR2 SQIVND, per germline (reference sequence). There are 13 residues in the CDR3. Trimming took off 1 base at V and 8 bases at J, with 9 bases between the two ends. Written as DNA, the CDR3 is TGTGCCAGTAGTATAGCGCCTCACTATGAGCAGTTCTTC. It encodes CASSIAPHYEQFF.

The CDR3 here is CASSYRGAYEQYF. The CDR3 coding sequence is TGTGCCAGCAGTTACCGGGGGGCCTACGAGCAGTACTTC. V and J are TRBV6-5 and TRBJ2-7; 7 bases map to TRBD2. V shed 2 bases and J 2 bases; nucleotides not matched to a gene: 0. The germline V gene encodes CDR1 MNHEY and CDR2 SVGAGI. This CDR3 region has 13 residues.

The V gene is TRBV5-1, the J gene TRBJ2-1; a possible D gene is TRBD1 (5 bases). The germline V and J ends were trimmed by 5 bases and 6 bases, with 12 bases remaining between them. This CDR3 comprises 13 residues. Germline V gene data show CDR1 as SGHRS and CDR2 as YFSETQ. CDR3 in DNA: TGCGCCAGCAGTCCTTCAGGGCTCAATGAGCAGTTCTTC. It translates to CASSPSGLNEQFF.

The rearrangement uses TRBV5-8 and TRBJ2-2, with TRBD1 as a possible D gene (5 bases). The length of the CDR3 is 15 residues. Per germline, CDR1 SGHTS and CDR2 YDEGEE. V gave up 1 base and J gave up 2 bases, with 9 bases separating them. Here the CDR3 DNA reads TGTGCCAGCAGCTTGCCAGGGATAAACACCGGGGAGCTGTTTTTT. Its translation is CASSLPGINTGELFF.

In DNA, the CDR3 is TGTGCCAGCTCACCAAATAGCGCAGCAGATACGCAGTATTTT. This translates into CASSPNSAADTQYF. The chain links TRBV18 to TRBJ2-3; a weak D match, TRBD2 (5 bases). The CDR3 consists of 14 residues. CDR1 and CDR2 from the germline V gene are KGHSH and LQKENI. V was clipped by 2 bases and J by 4 bases, with 10 bases between them.

The table lists this clone with a count of one. The rearrangement joins TRBV5-6 to TRBJ2-4; possible D gene TRBD2, 6 bases. V was pared by 3 bases and J by 8 bases, with 15 bases between. CDR1 and CDR2 (germline): SGHDT, YYEEEE. The CDR3 is 14 amino acids. CDR3 DNA sequence: TGTGCCAGCAGCTCTGGAGGGCTTAGCGACATTCAGTACTTC. Translating it yields CASSSGGLSDIQYF.

The V gene is TRBV7-9, the J gene TRBJ1-5, with 7 bases identical to TRBD1. V trimming: 6 bases; J trimming: 2 bases; junction bases outside the gene matches: 4. Germline CDR1 SEHNR, CDR2 FQNEAQ (reference sequence). The CDR3 length is 14 residues. In DNA, the CDR3 is TGTGCCAGCAGTAAAGGACAGGGCAATCAGCCCCAGCATTTT. This sequence encodes CASSKGQGNQPQHF.

The rearrangement uses TRBV7-6 and TRBJ2-6; D possibly corresponds to TRBD1 (5 bases). The CDR3 contains 16 residues. Germline loops: CDR1 SGHVS, CDR2 FNYEAQ. V was pared by 5 bases and J by 0 bases, with 11 bases between. CDR3 amino acids: CASSLYTGSGANVLTF. The CDR3 DNA reads TGTGCCAGCAGCCTATACACAGGCTCTGGGGCCAACGTCCTGACTTTC. Variable domain in full (rest from reference TRBV7-6 and TRBJ2-6): GAGVSQSPRYKVTKRGQDVALRCDPISGHVSLYWYRQALGQGPEFLTYFNYEAQQDKSGLPNDRFSAERPEGSISTLTIQRTEQRDSAMYRCASSLYTGSGANVLTFGAGSRLTVL.

The J gene is TRBJ2-1, the V gene TRBV4-3, with 12 bases that match TRBD2. Germline V gives CDR1 LGHNA, CDR2 YSLEER. The CDR3 contains 15 residues. V was clipped by 1 base and J by 8 bases; unmatched bases: 3. The CDR3 here is CASSQGLAGVDEQFF. CDR3 coding DNA: TGCGCCAGCAGCCAAGGACTAGCGGGAGTAGATGAGCAGTTCTTC.